This T cell receptor (beta chain) appears in the sequencing data of a study of blood T cell repertoires in COVID-19. Turning to the study itself: Samples representing acute and convalescent COVID-19 were sourced from the United States, Italy and Spain. Sources were T cells, B-cell-depleted T cells, or PBMCs; the material itself was cDNA or gDNA.

Under the authors' procedure: Using reference gene primer amplification, nucleated cell counts were estimated. Assay used: immunoSEQ multiplex PCR; TCRdb lists only in-frame clones, some missing. V, J and clone size are taken as reported in that table, and D and trimming were inferred from the DNA itself. This table has some 120,000 clones, roughly 82% appearing once. Germline V gene lookup returns CDR1 MNHEY and CDR2 SVGAGI. This CDR3 contains 14 residues. The germline V and J ends were trimmed by 0 bases and 4 bases, with 8 bases remaining between them. The TCR sequence derives from a human donor in a cohort sampled during active COVID-19. The chain couples TRBV6-5 to TRBJ2-3; D perhaps matches TRBD2 (7 bases). Sequenced input: peripheral blood. Written as DNA, the CDR3 is TGTGCCAGCAGTTACTCGCGGGGGCCAGATACGCAGTATTTT. Translated, it gives CASSYSRGPDTQYF.